These 14 T cell receptor beta chains share one sample of origin, sequenced in a study of prognosis after radiotherapy for stage I lung cancer (dated by TCRdb to the early 2020s). Sequenced on an Illumina HiSeq 3000. The TCR beta CDR3 region was amplified from genomic DNA by two rounds of multiplex PCR. The first PCR round used primers specific to each TRBV and TRBJ gene, with sequences filed in Chinese patent CN105087789A. The public reads were run again by TCRdb, first through fastp at Q25 and then through MiXCR, and only productive beta chains were kept. Duplicate CDR3 protein sequences are folded into a single record with the most common DNA and genes. Here the sample has about 16,000 distinct CDR3 sequences; roughly 45% occur a single time. The top ten clonotypes cover approximately 44% of the sample. The sequences come from PBMCs, collected before or after stereotactic body radiation therapy (not recorded which). The receptors here all came from a donor aged 50 or older with non-small cell lung cancer.

The sample holds a few counts of this clonotype. V usage is TRBV6-1 and J usage is TRBJ2-5; the match to TRBD2 covers 8 bases. CDR1 and CDR2 from the germline V gene are MNHNS and SASEGT. Trimming cost V 7 bases and J 5 bases; bases outside gene matches: 9. The CDR3 consists of 14 residues. CDR3 sequence: CASKLSGIGETQYF. The CDR3 nucleotides read TGTGCCAGCAAACTTAGCGGGATCGGTGAGACCCAGTACTTC.

Of note for this clonotype: At one end, the junction sequence differs from germline, possibly due to a read error. V gene TRBV2 combines with J gene TRBJ2-1; D may match TRBD1 or TRBD2 (6 bases each). Germline V gives CDR1 SNHLY, CDR2 FYNNEI. The CDR3 is made up of 14 amino acids. The CDR3 DNA reads as TGCGCCAGCAGTGATGGGACATTCTGGGGAGGGCAGTTCTTC. Protein sequence: CASSDGTFWGGQFF.

This clonotype was counted many times. The V call is TRBV4-2, the J call TRBJ2-7; D ambiguous. The ends were cut back, 0 bases at V and 0 bases at J, with 12 bases in the middle. Germline CDR1 LGHNA, CDR2 YNFKEQ. This CDR3 region has 16 residues. The CDR3 DNA is TGTGCCAGCAGCCAAGAATACAACATCGGCTCCTACGAGCAGTACTTC. Protein product: CASSQEYNIGSYEQYF.

Sample share makes this clonotype medium-sized. The rearrangement joins TRBV6-1 to TRBJ1-2; D remains ambiguous. Per germline, CDR1 MNHNS and CDR2 SASEGT. Trimming pared 10 bases from V and 7 bases from J, leaving 19 bases between. CDR3 length equals 13 residues. As DNA, the CDR3 is TGTGCCACCAAGACCCCCGGGGAGCGTGGCTACACCTTC. This codes for CATKTPGERGYTF.

This clonotype was observed many times. This chain uses TRBV6-2 or TRBV6-3 with TRBJ2-5; TRBD2 might be the D (5 bases). Deletions cut 5 bases from V and 5 bases from J, with 12 bases between. The CDR3 runs to 13 residues. Germline CDR1 is MNHEY and CDR2 is SVGEGT. The CDR3 region has the DNA TGTGCCAGCAGTCCCCGGCCGGGGGAGACCCAGTACTTC. As protein: CASSPRPGETQYF.

Sample share makes this clonotype medium-sized. CDR3 residues: CASSLGTSGIYEQYF. In DNA, the CDR3 is TGTGCCAGCAGCTTGGGGACTAGCGGTATCTACGAGCAGTACTTC. The V call is TRBV9, the J call TRBJ2-7; the match to TRBD2 covers 11 bases. With 4 bases clipped from V and 3 bases from J, the junction kept 6 bases outside the gene matches. The CDR3 contains 15 residues. Germline values: CDR1 SGDLS, CDR2 YYNGEE.

The rearrangement joins TRBV11-2 to TRBJ2-7; weak D call: TRBD1 (5 bases). Germline CDR1 reads SGHAT; CDR2 reads FQNNGV. The CDR3 has 15 amino acids. Between the trimmed V and J ends, which lost 0 bases and 6 bases, there was a span of 15 bases. This CDR3 is CASSLEGQGISEQYF. In DNA form, the CDR3 reads TGTGCCAGCAGCTTAGAGGGCCAGGGAATAAGCGAGCAGTACTTC.

V is TRBV27 and J is TRBJ2-1, with TRBD2 matching 7 bases. V lost 3 bases to trimming and J lost 7 bases; unmatched junction nucleotides: 12. Germline V gene data show CDR1 as MNHEY and CDR2 as SMNVEV (reference sequence). This CDR3 comprises 16 residues. The CDR3 is CASSFTSVKMVNEQFF. The CDR3 DNA is TGTGCCAGCAGTTTCACTAGCGTAAAGATGGTAAATGAGCAGTTCTTC.

This chain connects TRBV27 to TRBJ2-7; TRBD1 might be the D (5 bases). The CDR3 has 15 residues. The germline V gene encodes CDR1 MNHEY and CDR2 SMNVEV (reference sequence). The V gene lost 1 base and the J gene lost 5 bases, with 15 bases spanning the gap. CDR3 amino acids: CASSLLRAGLDEQYF. The CDR3 DNA sequence: TGTGCCAGCAGTTTATTAAGGGCAGGGCTCGACGAGCAGTACTTC.

Only one count was recorded for this clonotype. This chain uses TRBV19 with TRBJ1-2; a weak D match, TRBD1 (6 bases). V was cut by 7 bases and J by 6 bases, with 15 bases left in between. This CDR3 has 13 amino acids. Germline V lookup: CDR1 LNHDA, CDR2 SQIVND (reference sequence). The CDR3 DNA is TGTGCCAGTAACTCGACAGGCGAGCATGGCTACACCTTC. This encodes CASNSTGEHGYTF.

The V gene is TRBV6-1, the J gene TRBJ1-1; TRBD1 agrees at 11 bases. The V and J ends lost 7 bases and 0 bases, in that order; junction bases with no gene match: 10. Germline-derived CDR1 and CDR2 are MNHNS and SASEGT. CDR3 size: 17 residues. The CDR3 is CASTGQGARTVNTEAFF. CDR3 nucleotide sequence: TGTGCCAGCACAGGACAGGGGGCGAGGACGGTGAACACTGAAGCTTTCTTT.

With respect to this clonotype: This sequence may be a read error, since a much larger clone differs from it by one base. The V gene is TRBV6-9, the J gene TRBJ1-2; 8 bases are a match to TRBD1. The germline V gene has CDR1 MNHGY and CDR2 SVAAGI. J lost 6 bases, V lost 3 bases, and 3 bases had no gene match. This CDR3 has 13 amino acids. CDR3 residues: CASSYWTGNGYTF. The CDR3 nucleotides are TGTGCCAGCAGTTACTGGACAGGGAATGGCTACACCTTC.

This clonotype was detected ten times or more. V usage is TRBV5-4 and J usage is TRBJ2-1, with TRBD1 as a possible D gene (6 bases). Germline V gene data show CDR1 as SGHNT and CDR2 as YYREEE (reference sequence). Trimming pared 0 bases from V and 6 bases from J, leaving 13 bases between. This CDR3 has 15 amino acids. The CDR3 DNA reads as TGTGCCAGCAGCTTGGTGGGGGCTATCGGCAATGAGCAGTTCTTC. Its protein is CASSLVGAIGNEQFF.

This clonotype was seen many times. The chain has TRBV18 and TRBJ2-7; 7 bases are shared with TRBD1. Germline values: CDR1 KGHSH, CDR2 LQKENI. The CDR3 is made up of 15 amino acids. V shed 6 bases, J shed 1 base, and the junction held 9 bases outside the gene matches. The CDR3: CASSPWTGGSYEQYF. The CDR3 nucleotides read TGTGCCAGCTCCCCTTGGACAGGAGGATCCTACGAGCAGTACTTC.